What follows are 10 T cell receptor beta chains derived from one specimen sequenced in a study of blood T cell repertoires in COVID-19. The table came from immunoSEQ multiplex PCR; TCRdb's copy has only in-frame clones and leaves some out. This sample has tens of thousands of clones; roughly nine tenths occur once, and the top ten carry around 4.9%. The sample was peripheral blood. Every receptor here comes from a woman aged 50 to 60 with active COVID-19.

This clone occurred once. V gene TRBV6-5 combines with J gene TRBJ2-1; TRBD2 matches 8 bases. Trimming took 8 bases from V and 9 from J; bases not matched to a gene: 12. Germline values: CDR1 MNHEY, CDR2 SVGAGI. The CDR3 covers 14 residues. The CDR3 region is CASGLAGGWGEQFF. The CDR3 DNA reads TGTGCCAGCGGGCTAGCGGGCGGGTGGGGTGAGCAGTTCTTC.

This clone was seen just once. The chain employs TRBV5-1 and TRBJ1-3, with D unresolved. Germline V gene sequence: CDR1 SGHRS, CDR2 YFSETQ. The CDR3 contains 15 residues. With 6 bases removed from V and 0 bases from J, the gap between germline ends came to 13 bases. As DNA, the CDR3 is TGCGCCAGCAAAGACATCCCCAGCTCTGGAAACACCATATATTTT. Translation: CASKDIPSSGNTIYF.

This chain uses TRBV2 with TRBJ2-2; D is perhaps TRBD2 (5 bases). V dropped 1 base and J dropped 5 bases, with 11 bases sitting between them. Per the germline V gene, CDR1 is SNHLY and CDR2 is FYNNEI. The CDR3 length is 15 residues. CDR3 loop: CASSEVARGTGELFF. The CDR3 region has the DNA TGTGCCAGCAGTGAAGTAGCCCGAGGGACCGGGGAGCTGTTTTTT.

The chain uses TRBV19 and TRBJ1-1; 9 bases match TRBD1. The V gene end was trimmed by 7 bases and the J gene end by 5 bases; junction bases not matched to a gene: 14. This CDR3 has 16 amino acids. Germline V gives CDR1 LNHDA, CDR2 SQIVND (reference sequence). CDR3 sequence reads: CASKADRGSSRTEAFF. The CDR3 DNA reads as TGTGCCAGTAAGGCGGACAGGGGAAGTAGTCGGACTGAAGCTTTCTTT.

V usage is TRBV6-2 or TRBV6-3 and J usage is TRBJ1-5; a possible D gene is TRBD1 (5 bases). This CDR3 contains 16 residues. Germline-derived CDR1 and CDR2 are MNHEY and SVGEGT. V was clipped by 7 bases and J by 2 bases, with 18 bases between them. The CDR3 DNA follows: TGTGCCAGCACCCCCCCCTCCGTGACAGGCAATCAGCCCCAGCATTTT. Its translation: CASTPPSVTGNQPQHF.

This sequence joins TRBV2 and TRBJ1-2; maybe TRBD1 (6 bases). The CDR3 extends over 11 amino acids. In germline, CDR1 is SNHLY, CDR2 FYNNEI. Trimming cost V 5 bases and J 8 bases, with 9 bases left between them. The CDR3 DNA is TGTGCCAGCAGTCCTGACAGGGGCTACACCTTC. Protein sequence: CASSPDRGYTF.

The chain uses TRBV5-1 and TRBJ2-2; 7 positions match TRBD1. Germline V gene data show CDR1 as SGHRS and CDR2 as YFSETQ. J gave up 4 bases and V 2 bases, and 5 bases lay outside the gene matches. This CDR3 region has 15 residues. CDR3 DNA sequence: TGCGCCAGCAGCTTTTTACAGGGGACCACCGGGGAGCTGTTTTTT. Translated, it gives CASSFLQGTTGELFF.

This clone was seen more than once but under ten times. The chain uses TRBV10-3 and TRBJ2-7, with 9 bases fitting TRBD2. Trimming removed 4 bases from V and 3 bases from J; junction bases left unmatched: 7. The CDR3 is 15 amino acids. Germline values: CDR1 ENHRY, CDR2 SYGVKD. CDR3 sequence: CAISGASGNNYEQYF. The CDR3 nucleotides are TGTGCCATCAGTGGTGCTAGCGGGAACAACTACGAGCAGTACTTC.

The chain uses TRBV24-1 and TRBJ2-1, with TRBD2 as a possible D gene (6 bases). In germline, CDR1 is KGHDR, CDR2 SFDVKD. Trimming took 6 bases from V and 0 from J, leaving 11 bases between them. This CDR3 comprises 15 residues. The CDR3 bases are TGTGCCACCAGTTCAGGCGGGACCTCCTACAATGAGCAGTTCTTC. Encoded protein: CATSSGGTSYNEQFF.

V is TRBV19 and J is TRBJ2-7; TRBD2 matches at 8 bases. Germline loops: CDR1 LNHDA, CDR2 SQIVND (reference sequence). CDR3 length: 15 amino acids. J lost 3 bases, V lost 3 bases, and 7 bases had no gene match. CDR3 in amino acids: CASSMASGSLYEQYF. The CDR3 region has the DNA TGTGCCAGTAGTATGGCGAGCGGGAGTCTCTACGAGCAGTACTTC.